The 8 T cell receptor beta chains in this list originate from one sample, sequenced in a study of blood T cell repertoires in COVID-19 (dated by TCRdb to about 2020). Library generation was performed with the immunoSEQ multiplex PCR assay. In TCRdb, the immuneACCESS table is reduced to in-frame sequences with V and J assigned. These tables do not hold every clone; where another copy was compared, an unresolved V gene accounts for under half, and the others remain unexplained. Within this sample are 45,000 to 55,000 clones, with approximately 88% of them counted one time only. The ten most abundant clones make up about 3.5% of the sample. Sequenced sample: peripheral blood. These receptors were obtained from a human donor in a cohort sampled during active COVID-19.

This chain joins TRBV5-1 and TRBJ1-6, with 10 bases fitting TRBD1. Germline V gene lookup returns CDR1 SGHRS and CDR2 YFSETQ. V was pared by 4 bases and J by 7 bases, with 2 bases of the junction left unmatched. The CDR3 consists of 14 residues. The CDR3 loop is CASSPGQGNSPLHF. DNA for the CDR3: TGCGCCAGCAGCCCGGGACAGGGGAATTCACCCCTCCACTTT.

J is TRBJ2-3 and V is TRBV6-4, with TRBD2 identical over 9 bases. Germline V CDR1 and CDR2: MRHNA, SNTAGT. The trim removed 6 bases at V and 0 bases at J, leaving 4 bases unmatched. This CDR3 is built from 15 residues. The CDR3 here is CASSLTSGSTDTQYF. The CDR3 DNA reads as TGTGCCAGCAGCCTCACTAGCGGGAGCACAGATACGCAGTATTTT.

This clone was observed once. The chain has TRBV7-7 and TRBJ2-2, with TRBD1 matching 11 bases. V lost 5 bases, J lost 4 bases, and 12 bases stayed unmatched. Germline CDR1 reads SSHAT; CDR2 reads FNYEAQ (reference sequence). This CDR3 contains 18 residues. CDR3: CASSLKDRGQAFTGELFF. In DNA, the CDR3 is TGTGCCAGCAGCCTAAAGGACAGGGGGCAGGCTTTCACCGGGGAGCTGTTTTTT.

CDR3 in amino acids: CASSKKRASGVHEQYF. The CDR3 nucleotides read TGTGCCAGCAGCAAAAAAAGGGCTAGCGGAGTCCACGAGCAGTACTTC. The gene calls are TRBV21-1 and TRBJ2-7; TRBD2 is the table's D call, not checked against the DNA. TRBV21-1 is assigned pseudogene status. The CDR3 runs 16 residues.

The chain has TRBV19 and TRBJ1-2, with 11 nucleotides matching TRBD1. From germline, CDR1 is LNHDA and CDR2 SQIVND (reference sequence). CDR3 length: 14 residues. J was trimmed by 8 bases and V by 5 bases; bases with no gene match: 7. In DNA form, the CDR3 reads TGTGCCAGTAGTGCGGGACAGGGGGTATGGGGCTACACCTTC. Encoded protein: CASSAGQGVWGYTF. Looking up the rest from reference TRBV19 and TRBJ1-2 gives the full variable domain: DGGITQSPKYLFRKEGQNVTLSCEQNLNHDAMYWYRQDPGQGLRLIYYSQIVNDFQKGDIAEGYSVSREKKESFPLTVTSAQKNPTAFYLCASSAGQGVWGYTFGSGTRLTVV.

The chain recombines TRBV27 with TRBJ2-6; possible D gene TRBD1, 5 bases. The CDR3 totals 16 residues. V was cut by 4 bases and J by 0 bases, with 10 bases left in between. The V gene's germline CDR1 is MNHEY and CDR2 SMNVEV (reference sequence). The DNA of the CDR3 is TGTGCCAGCAGTTCCCTCCAGGGCTCTGGGGCCAACGTCCTGACTTTC. Its translation: CASSSLQGSGANVLTF.

This chain joins TRBV19 and TRBJ1-5; tentatively, D is TRBD1 (6 bases). Per germline, CDR1 LNHDA and CDR2 SQIVND (reference sequence). Trimming shortened V by 4 bases and J by 0 bases, and 22 bases separated the two germline ends. There are 19 residues in the CDR3. CDR3 DNA: TGTGCCAGTAGTACCGGGAGGGGGGCAGACTTATATAGCAATCAGCCCCAGCATTTT. It translates to CASSTGRGADLYSNQPQHF.

The chain combines TRBV5-1 with TRBJ1-4, with 8 bases lining up with TRBD1. CDR1 is SGHRS and CDR2 is YFSETQ in the germline V gene. The ends lost 3 bases at V and 8 bases at J; junction bases unmatched: 6. The CDR3 spans 14 residues. For the CDR3, the DNA is TGCGCCAGCAGCTCAACAGGGGGTGGCGAAAAACTGTTTTTT. It yields the protein CASSSTGGGEKLFF. The full variable domain, in which reference TRBV5-1 and TRBJ1-4 provide the parts outside the CDR3, is KAGVTQTPRYLIKTRGQQVTLSCSPISGHRSVSWYQQTPGQGLQFLFEYFSETQRNKGNFPGRFSGRQFSNSRSEMNVSTLELGDSALYLCASSSTGGGEKLFFGSGTQLSVL.